This T cell receptor beta chain was captured by sequencing in a study of cytomegalovirus exposure and HLA in healthy donors. This CDR3 contains 18 residues. CDR1 and CDR2 (germline): SGHVS, FNYEAQ. After removal of 0 bases from V and 0 bases from J, the junction contained 8 bases not matched to a gene. Comments on this clone: Its antigen is as yet unknown.

General observations from the study: Rare TCR sequences predominated, though certain public TCRs were found in many donors. Cytomegalovirus-associated status was assigned to approximately 160 TCR beta chains.

Libraries were prepared by immunoSEQ multiplex PCR; TCRdb keeps only in-frame clonotypes and omits some of them. The sample has more than 120,000 clones; around 84% are singletons. The donors were in the roughly 130-subject validation cohort, distinct from the approximately 670-subject first cohort. This chain joins TRBV7-6 and TRBJ2-3; TRBD2 agrees at 8 bases. Sequenced material: PBMCs. This TCR was sampled from a man aged 18-30 years in good health and CMV-seropositive. Here the CDR3 reads CASSLAEELAASTDTQYF. CDR3 DNA sequence: TGTGCCAGCAGCTTAGCCGAGGAACTAGCGGCAAGCACAGATACGCAGTATTTT.